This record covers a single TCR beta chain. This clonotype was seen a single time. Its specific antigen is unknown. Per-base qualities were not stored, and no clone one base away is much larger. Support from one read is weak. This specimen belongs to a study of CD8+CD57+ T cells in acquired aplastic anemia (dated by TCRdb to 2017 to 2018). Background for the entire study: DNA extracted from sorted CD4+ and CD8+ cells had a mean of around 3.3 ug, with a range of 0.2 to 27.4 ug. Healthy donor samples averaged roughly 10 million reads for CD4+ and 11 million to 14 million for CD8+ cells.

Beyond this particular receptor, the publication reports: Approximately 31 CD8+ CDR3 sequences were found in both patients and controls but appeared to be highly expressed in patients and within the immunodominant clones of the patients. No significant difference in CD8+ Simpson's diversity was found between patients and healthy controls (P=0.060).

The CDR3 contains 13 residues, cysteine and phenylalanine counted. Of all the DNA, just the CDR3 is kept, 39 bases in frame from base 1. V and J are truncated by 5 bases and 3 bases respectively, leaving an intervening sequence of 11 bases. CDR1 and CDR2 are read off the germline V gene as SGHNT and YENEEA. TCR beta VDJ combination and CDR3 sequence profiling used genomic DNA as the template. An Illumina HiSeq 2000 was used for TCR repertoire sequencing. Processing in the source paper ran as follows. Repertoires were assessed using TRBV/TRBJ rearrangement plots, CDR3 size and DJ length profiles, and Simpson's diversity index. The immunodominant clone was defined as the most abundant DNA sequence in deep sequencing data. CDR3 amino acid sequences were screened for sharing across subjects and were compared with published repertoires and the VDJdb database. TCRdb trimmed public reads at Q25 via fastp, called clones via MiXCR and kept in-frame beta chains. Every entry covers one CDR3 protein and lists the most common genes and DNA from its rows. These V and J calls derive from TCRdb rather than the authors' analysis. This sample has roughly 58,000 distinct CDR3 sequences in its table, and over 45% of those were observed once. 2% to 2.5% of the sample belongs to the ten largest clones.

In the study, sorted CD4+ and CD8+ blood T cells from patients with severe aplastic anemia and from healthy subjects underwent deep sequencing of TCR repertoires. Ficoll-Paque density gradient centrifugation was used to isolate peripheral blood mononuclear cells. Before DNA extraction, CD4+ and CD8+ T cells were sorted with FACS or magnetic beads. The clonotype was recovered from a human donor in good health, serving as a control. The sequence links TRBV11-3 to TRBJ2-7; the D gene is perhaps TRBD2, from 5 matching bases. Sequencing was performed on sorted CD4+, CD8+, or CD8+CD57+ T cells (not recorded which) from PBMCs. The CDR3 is CASSSSRGYEQYF. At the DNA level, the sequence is TGTGCCAGCAGCAGCTCTCGGGGCTACGAGCAGTACTTC.